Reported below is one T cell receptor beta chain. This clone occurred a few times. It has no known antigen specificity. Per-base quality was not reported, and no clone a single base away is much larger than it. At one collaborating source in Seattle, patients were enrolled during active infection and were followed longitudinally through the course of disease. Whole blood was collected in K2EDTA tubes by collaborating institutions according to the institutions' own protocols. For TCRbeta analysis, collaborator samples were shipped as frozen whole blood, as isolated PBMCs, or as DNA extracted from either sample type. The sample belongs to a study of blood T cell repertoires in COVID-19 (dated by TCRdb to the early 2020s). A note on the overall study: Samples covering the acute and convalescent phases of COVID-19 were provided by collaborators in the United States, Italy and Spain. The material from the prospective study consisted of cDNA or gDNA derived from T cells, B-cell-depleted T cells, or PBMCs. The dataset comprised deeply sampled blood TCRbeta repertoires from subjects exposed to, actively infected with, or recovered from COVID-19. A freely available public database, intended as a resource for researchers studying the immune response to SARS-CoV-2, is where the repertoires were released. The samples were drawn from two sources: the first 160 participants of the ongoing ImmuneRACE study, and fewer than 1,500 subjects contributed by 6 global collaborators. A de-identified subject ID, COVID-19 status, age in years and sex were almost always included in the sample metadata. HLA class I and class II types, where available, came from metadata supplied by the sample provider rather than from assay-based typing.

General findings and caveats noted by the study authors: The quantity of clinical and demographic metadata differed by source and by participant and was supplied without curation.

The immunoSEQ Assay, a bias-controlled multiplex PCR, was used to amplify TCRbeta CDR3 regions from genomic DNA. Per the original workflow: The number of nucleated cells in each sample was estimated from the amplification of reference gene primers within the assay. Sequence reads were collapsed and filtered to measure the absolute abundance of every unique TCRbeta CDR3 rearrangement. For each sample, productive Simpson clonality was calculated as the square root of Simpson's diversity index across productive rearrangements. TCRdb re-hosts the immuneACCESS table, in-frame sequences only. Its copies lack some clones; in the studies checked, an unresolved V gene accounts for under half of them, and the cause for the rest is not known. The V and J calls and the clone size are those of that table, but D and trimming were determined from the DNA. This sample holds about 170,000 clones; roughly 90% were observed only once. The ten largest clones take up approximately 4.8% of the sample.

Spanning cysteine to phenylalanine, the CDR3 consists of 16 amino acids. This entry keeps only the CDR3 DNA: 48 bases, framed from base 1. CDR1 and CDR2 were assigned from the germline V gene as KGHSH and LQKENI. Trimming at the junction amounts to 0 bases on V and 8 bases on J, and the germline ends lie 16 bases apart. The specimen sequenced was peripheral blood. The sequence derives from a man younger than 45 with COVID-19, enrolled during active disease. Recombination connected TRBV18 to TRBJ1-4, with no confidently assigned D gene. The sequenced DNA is TGTGCCAGCTCACCACCTATGACAACCTATGGGGAAAAACTGTTTTTT. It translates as CASSPPMTTYGEKLFF. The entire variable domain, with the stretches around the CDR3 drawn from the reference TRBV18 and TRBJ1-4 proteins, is NAGVMQNPRHLVRRRGQEARLRCSPMKGHSHVYWYRQLPEEGLKFMVYLQKENIIDESGMPKERFSAEFPKEGPSILRIQQVVRGDSAAYFCASSPPMTTYGEKLFFGSGTQLSVL.